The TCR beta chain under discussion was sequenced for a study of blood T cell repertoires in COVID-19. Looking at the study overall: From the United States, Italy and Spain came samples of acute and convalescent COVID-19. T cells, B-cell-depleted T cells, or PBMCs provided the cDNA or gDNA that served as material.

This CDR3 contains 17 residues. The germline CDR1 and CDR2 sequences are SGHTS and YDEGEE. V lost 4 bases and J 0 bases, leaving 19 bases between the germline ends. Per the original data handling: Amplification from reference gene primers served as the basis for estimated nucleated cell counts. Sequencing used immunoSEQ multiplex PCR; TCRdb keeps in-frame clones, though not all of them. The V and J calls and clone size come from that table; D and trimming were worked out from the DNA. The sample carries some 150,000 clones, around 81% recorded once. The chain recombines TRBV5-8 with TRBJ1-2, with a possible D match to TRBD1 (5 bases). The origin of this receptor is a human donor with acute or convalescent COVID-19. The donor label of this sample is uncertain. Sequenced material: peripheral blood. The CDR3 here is CASSRWDSRGSNYGYTF. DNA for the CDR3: TGTGCCAGCAGCAGATGGGACTCTCGGGGATCTAACTATGGCTACACCTTC.